Described below is a single TCR beta chain sequence and its context. The data were obtained in a study of blood T cell repertoires in COVID-19. Study information: There were acute and convalescent COVID-19 samples, and they came from the United States, Italy and Spain. T cells, B-cell-depleted T cells, or PBMCs provided the cDNA or gDNA that served as material.

Authors' data handling: Quantification of nucleated cells was approximated via reference gene primer amplification. Assay: immunoSEQ multiplex PCR; the TCRdb copy retains only in-frame clones and omits some. V, J and clone size are those of that table, while D and trimming were read from the DNA. The sample lists about 47,000 clones, around 83% occurring once. The sample comprised peripheral blood. The clonotype was recovered from a man between 60 and 75 years old with active COVID-19.

The CDR3 region has the DNA TGTGCCAGCAGCTCCTATACTAGCGCTATTACGCAGTATTTT. It specifies CASSSYTSAITQYF. V and J are TRBV11-2 and TRBJ2-3; TRBD2 agrees at 7 bases. Unmatched junction bases numbered 9, after V lost 4 bases and J lost 8 bases. Germline CDR1 and CDR2: SGHAT and FQNNGV. The CDR3 has 14 residues.